This T cell receptor beta chain came from a study of T cells in Graves' hyperthyroidism and ophthalmopathy. Findings and limits, study-wide: From stable hyperthyroidism, ophthalmopathy was set apart by a 13 V-J model.

TCR beta CDR3 regions were amplified from RNA. TCR CDR3 regions were first amplified by RT-PCR with HTBI primers. TCRdb itself ran the multiplex PCR reads through MiXCR, one entry per CDR3 protein. The sample lists some 770,000 distinct CDR3 sequences, about 16% occurring once. This clonotype was counted at least ten times. The antigen is undetermined. Germline V CDR1 and CDR2: DFQATT, SNEGSKA (reference sequence). The CDR3 extends over 13 amino acids. The V end was cut by 1 base, the J end by 4 bases, with 9 bases between. The study excluded patients with uncontrolled infection, other autoimmune disease, pregnancy or lactation.

V is TRBV20-1 and J is TRBJ2-3; D is unresolved. Material for sequencing was blood. The source of this sequence is a young man with Graves' hyperthyroidism. In DNA form, the CDR3 reads TGCAGTGCTAGAGGGACGGCGGCAGATACGCAGTATTTT. Its protein is CSARGTAADTQYF.